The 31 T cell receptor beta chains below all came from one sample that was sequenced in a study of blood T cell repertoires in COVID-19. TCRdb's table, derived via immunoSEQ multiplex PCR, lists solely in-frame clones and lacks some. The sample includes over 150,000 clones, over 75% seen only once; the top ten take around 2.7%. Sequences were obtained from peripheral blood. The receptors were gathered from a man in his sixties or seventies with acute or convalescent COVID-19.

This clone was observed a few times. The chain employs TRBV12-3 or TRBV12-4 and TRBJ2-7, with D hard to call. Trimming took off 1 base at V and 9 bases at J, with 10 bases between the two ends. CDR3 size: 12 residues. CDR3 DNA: TGTGCCAGCAGTTTAGATTCCCCAGGGCAGTACTTC. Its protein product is CASSLDSPGQYF.

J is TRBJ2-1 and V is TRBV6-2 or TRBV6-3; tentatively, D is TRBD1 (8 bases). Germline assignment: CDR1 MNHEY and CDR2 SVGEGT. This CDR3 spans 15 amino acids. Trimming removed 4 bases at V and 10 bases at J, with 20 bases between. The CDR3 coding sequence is TGTGCCAGCAGTTGGGGGGGGCGGCAGGGGGCCGAGCAGTTCTTC. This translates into CASSWGGRQGAEQFF.

The CDR3 bases are TGTGCCAGCTCTAAGTTCGGGACAGGTATAGGGAACACCATATATTTT. This translates into CASSKFGTGIGNTIYF. V gene TRBV25-1 combines with J gene TRBJ1-3; TRBD1 agrees at 8 bases. J was trimmed by 7 bases and V by 8 bases; bases with no gene match: 16. Germline V gene data show CDR1 as MGHDK and CDR2 as SYGVNS. The CDR3 spans 16 residues.

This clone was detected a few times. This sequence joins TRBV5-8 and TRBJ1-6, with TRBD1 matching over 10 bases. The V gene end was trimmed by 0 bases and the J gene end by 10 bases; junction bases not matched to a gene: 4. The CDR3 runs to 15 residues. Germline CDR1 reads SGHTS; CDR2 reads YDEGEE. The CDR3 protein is CASSLGGQGSSPLHF. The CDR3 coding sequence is TGTGCCAGCAGCTTGGGGGGACAGGGGAGCTCACCCCTCCACTTT.

The CDR3 loop is CASSKTGGNQPQHF. The CDR3 DNA reads TGTGCCAGCAGTAAGACAGGGGGCAATCAGCCCCAGCATTTT. The chain couples TRBV27 to TRBJ1-5, with 8 nucleotides matching TRBD1. V gave up 5 bases and J gave up 2 bases; unmatched junction bases: 2. The CDR3 contains 14 residues. The V gene's germline CDR1 is MNHEY and CDR2 SMNVEV (reference sequence).

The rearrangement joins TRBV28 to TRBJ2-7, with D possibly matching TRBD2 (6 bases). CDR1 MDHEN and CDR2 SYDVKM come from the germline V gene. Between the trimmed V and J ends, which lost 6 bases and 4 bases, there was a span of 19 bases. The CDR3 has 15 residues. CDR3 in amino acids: CASRPQQGGSYEQYF. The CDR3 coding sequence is TGTGCCAGCAGACCCCAGCAGGGAGGTTCATACGAGCAGTACTTC.

CDR3 residues: CASSRGLAEPNNEQFF. The CDR3 nucleotides are TGCGCCAGCAGCCGGGGACTAGCGGAACCGAACAATGAGCAGTTCTTC. The chain carries TRBV5-1 and TRBJ2-1, with 11 bases that match TRBD2. V dropped 4 bases and J dropped 5; count of bases not matched to a gene: 8. This CDR3 spans 16 amino acids. Germline CDR1 is SGHRS and CDR2 is YFSETQ. The full variable domain, with the rest looked up from reference TRBV5-1 and TRBJ2-1, is KAGVTQTPRYLIKTRGQQVTLSCSPISGHRSVSWYQQTPGQGLQFLFEYFSETQRNKGNFPGRFSGRQFSNSRSEMNVSTLELGDSALYLCASSRGLAEPNNEQFFGPGTRLTVL.

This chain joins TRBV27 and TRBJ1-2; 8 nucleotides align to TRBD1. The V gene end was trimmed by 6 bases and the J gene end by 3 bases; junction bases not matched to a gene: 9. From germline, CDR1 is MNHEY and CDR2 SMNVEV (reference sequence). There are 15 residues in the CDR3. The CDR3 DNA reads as TGTGCCAGCAGAACCCGGGACAGGCCACACTATGGCTACACCTTC. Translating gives CASRTRDRPHYGYTF.

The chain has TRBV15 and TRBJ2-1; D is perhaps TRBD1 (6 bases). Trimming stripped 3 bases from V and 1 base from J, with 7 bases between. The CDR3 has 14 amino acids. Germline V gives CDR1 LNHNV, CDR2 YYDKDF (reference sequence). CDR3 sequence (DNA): TGTGCCACCAGCAGCGGGACATCCTACAATGAGCAGTTCTTC. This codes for CATSSGTSYNEQFF.

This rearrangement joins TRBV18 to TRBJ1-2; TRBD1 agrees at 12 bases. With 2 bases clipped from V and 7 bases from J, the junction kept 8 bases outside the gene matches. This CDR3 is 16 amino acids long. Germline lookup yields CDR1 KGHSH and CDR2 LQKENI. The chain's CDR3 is CASSPIEGQGASGYTF. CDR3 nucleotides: TGTGCCAGCTCACCAATAGAGGGACAGGGGGCTAGTGGCTACACCTTC.

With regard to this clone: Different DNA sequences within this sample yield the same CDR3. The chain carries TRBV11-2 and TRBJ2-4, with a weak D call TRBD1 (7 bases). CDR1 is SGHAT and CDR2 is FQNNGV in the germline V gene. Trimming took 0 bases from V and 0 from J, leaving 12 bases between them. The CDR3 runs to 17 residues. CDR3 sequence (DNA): TGTGCCAGCAGCTTAGACAGACAGGGACTAGCCAAAAACATTCAGTACTTC. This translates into CASSLDRQGLAKNIQYF.

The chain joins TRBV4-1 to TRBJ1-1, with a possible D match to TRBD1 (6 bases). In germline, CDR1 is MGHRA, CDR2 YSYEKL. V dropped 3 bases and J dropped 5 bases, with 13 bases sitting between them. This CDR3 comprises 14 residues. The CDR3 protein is CASSHPGRGTEAFF. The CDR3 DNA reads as TGCGCCAGCAGCCACCCAGGGAGGGGGACTGAAGCTTTCTTT.

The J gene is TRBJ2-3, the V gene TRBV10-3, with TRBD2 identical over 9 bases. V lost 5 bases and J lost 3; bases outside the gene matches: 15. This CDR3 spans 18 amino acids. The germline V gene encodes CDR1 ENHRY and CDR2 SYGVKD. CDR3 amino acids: CAISHGGREGLPTDTQYF. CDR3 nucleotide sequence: TGTGCCATCAGTCACGGGGGGCGGGAGGGCCTCCCGACAGATACGCAGTATTTT.

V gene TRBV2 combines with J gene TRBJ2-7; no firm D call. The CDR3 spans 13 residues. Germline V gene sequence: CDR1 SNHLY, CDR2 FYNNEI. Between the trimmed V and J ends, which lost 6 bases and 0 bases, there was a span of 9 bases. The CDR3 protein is CASSGGDSYEQYF. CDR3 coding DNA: TGTGCCAGCAGCGGCGGCGACTCCTACGAGCAGTACTTC.

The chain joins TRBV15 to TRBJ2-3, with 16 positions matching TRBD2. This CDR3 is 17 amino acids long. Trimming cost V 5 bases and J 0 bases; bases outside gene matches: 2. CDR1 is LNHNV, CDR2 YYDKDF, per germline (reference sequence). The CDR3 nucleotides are TGTGCCACCAGCGGGGGACTAGCGGGGGGGAGCACAGATACGCAGTATTTT. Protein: CATSGGLAGGSTDTQYF.

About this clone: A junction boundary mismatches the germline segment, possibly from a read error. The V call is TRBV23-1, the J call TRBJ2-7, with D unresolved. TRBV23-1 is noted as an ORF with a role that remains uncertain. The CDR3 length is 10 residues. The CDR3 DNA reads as TGCGCCAGCGTCGAGCCTACTCCCCCATTC. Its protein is CASVEPTPPF.

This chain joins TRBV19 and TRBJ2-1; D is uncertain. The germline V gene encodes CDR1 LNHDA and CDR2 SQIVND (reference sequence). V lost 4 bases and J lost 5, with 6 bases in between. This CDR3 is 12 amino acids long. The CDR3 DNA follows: TGTGCCAGTAGTACGCGAAACAATGAGCAGTTCTTC. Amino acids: CASSTRNNEQFF.

CDR3 residues: CASSYSIGKEETQYF. The DNA for the CDR3 is TGTGCCAGCAGTTACTCGATCGGTAAAGAAGAGACCCAGTACTTC. This rearrangement joins TRBV6-2 or TRBV6-3 to TRBJ2-5; no clear D. Trimming pared 0 bases from V and 3 bases from J, leaving 11 bases between. CDR1 MNHEY and CDR2 SVGEGT come from the germline V gene. The CDR3 totals 15 residues.

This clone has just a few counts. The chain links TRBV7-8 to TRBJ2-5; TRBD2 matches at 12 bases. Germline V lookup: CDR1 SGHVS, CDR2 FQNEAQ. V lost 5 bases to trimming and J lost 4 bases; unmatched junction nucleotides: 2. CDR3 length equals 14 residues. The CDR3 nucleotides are TGTGCCAGCAGCGCGGGACTAGCGGGAGAGACCCAGTACTTC. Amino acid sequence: CASSAGLAGETQYF.

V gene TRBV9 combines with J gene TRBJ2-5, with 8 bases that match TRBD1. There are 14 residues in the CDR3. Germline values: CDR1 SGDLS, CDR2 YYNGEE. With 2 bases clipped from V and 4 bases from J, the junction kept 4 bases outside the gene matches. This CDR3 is CASSVPGGAETQYF. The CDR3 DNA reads TGTGCCAGCAGCGTGCCAGGGGGCGCAGAGACCCAGTACTTC. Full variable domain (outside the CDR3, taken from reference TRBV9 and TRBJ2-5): DSGVTQTPKHLITATGQRVTLRCSPRSGDLSVYWYQQSLDQGLQFLIQYYNGEERAKGNILERFSAQQFPDLHSELNLSSLELGDSALYFCASSVPGGAETQYFGPGTRLLVL.

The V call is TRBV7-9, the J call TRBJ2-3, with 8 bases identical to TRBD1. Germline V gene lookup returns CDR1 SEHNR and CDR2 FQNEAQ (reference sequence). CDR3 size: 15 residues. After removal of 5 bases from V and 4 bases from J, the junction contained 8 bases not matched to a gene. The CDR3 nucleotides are TGTGCCAGCAGCAGGTACTCACAGGGGGCAGATACGCAGTATTTT. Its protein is CASSRYSQGADTQYF.

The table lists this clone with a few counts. The CDR3 bases are TGTGCCAGCAGACACAGGGGGCTGAGCGAGCAGTACTTC. It translates to CASRHRGLSEQYF. The rearrangement links TRBV14 to TRBJ2-7; 9 bases match TRBD1. The CDR3 has 13 amino acids. Trimming cost V 6 bases and J 6 bases; bases outside gene matches: 6. Germline V lookup: CDR1 SGHDN, CDR2 FVKESK.

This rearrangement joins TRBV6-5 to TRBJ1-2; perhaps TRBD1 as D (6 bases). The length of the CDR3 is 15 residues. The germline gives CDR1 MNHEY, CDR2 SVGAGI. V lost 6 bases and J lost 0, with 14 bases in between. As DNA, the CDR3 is TGTGCCAGCAGCGGACAGTCGACAGCTAACTATGGCTACACCTTC. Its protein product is CASSGQSTANYGYTF.

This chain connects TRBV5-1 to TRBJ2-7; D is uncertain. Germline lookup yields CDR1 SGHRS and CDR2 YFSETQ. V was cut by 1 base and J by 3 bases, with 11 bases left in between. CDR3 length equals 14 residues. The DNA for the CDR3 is TGCGCCAGCAGCTTGAACAGTCAGGTCTACGAGCAGTACTTC. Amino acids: CASSLNSQVYEQYF.

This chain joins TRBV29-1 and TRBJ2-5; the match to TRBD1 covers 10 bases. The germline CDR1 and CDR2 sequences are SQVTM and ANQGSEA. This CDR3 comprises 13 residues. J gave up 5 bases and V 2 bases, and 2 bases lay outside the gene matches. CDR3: CSVERQGAETQYF. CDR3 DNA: TGCAGCGTTGAAAGACAGGGGGCTGAGACCCAGTACTTC.

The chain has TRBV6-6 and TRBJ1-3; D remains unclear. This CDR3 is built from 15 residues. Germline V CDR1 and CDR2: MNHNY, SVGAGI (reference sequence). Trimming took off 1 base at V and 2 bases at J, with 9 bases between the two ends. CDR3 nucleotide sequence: TGTGCCAGCAGTTACTTCGGTAGAACTGGAAACACCATATATTTT. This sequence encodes CASSYFGRTGNTIYF.

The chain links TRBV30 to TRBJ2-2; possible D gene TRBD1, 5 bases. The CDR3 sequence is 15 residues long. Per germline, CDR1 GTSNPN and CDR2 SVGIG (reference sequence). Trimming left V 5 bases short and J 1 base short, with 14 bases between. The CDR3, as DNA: TGTGCCTGGTATGGTCCCGGACAGAACACCGGGGAGCTGTTTTTT. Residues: CAWYGPGQNTGELFF.

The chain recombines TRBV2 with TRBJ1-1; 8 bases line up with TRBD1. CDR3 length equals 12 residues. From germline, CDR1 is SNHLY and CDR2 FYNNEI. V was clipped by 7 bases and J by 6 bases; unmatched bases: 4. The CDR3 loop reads CASTQGASEAFF. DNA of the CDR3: TGTGCCAGCACCCAGGGGGCTTCTGAAGCTTTCTTT.

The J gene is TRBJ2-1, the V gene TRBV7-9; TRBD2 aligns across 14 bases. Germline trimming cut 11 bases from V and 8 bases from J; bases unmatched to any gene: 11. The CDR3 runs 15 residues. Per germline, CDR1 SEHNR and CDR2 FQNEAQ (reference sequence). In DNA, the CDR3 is TGTGCCGCGAGCGGGACTAGCGGGAGTGGGTATGAGCAGTTCTTC. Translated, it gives CAASGTSGSGYEQFF.

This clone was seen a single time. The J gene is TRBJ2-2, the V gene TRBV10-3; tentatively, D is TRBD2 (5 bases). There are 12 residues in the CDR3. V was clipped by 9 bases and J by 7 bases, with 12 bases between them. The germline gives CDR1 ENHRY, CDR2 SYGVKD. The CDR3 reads CAIGNGDGELFF. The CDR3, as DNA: TGTGCCATTGGAAACGGGGACGGGGAGCTGTTTTTT.

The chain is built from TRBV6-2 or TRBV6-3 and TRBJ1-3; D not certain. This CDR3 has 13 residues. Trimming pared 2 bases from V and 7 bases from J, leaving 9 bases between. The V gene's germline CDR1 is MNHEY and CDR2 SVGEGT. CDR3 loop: CASSYGPANTIYF. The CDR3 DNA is TGTGCCAGCAGTTACGGGCCCGCCAACACCATATATTTT.